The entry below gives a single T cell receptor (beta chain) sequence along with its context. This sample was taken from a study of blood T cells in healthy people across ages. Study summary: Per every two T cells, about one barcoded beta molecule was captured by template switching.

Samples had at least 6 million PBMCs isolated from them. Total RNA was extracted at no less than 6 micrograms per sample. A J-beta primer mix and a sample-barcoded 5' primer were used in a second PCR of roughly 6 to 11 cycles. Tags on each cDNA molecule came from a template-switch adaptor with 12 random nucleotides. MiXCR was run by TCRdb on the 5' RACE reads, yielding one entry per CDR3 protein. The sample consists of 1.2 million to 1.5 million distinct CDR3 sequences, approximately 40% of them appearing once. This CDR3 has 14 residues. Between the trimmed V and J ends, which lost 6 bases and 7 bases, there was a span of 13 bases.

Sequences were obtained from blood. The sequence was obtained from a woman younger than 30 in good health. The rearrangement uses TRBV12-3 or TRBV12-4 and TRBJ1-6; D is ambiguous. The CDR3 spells CASSLRHGNSPLHF. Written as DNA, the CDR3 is TGTGCCAGCAGCCTCCGGCATGGAAATTCACCCCTCCACTTT.